This TCR beta chain is drawn from a study of blood T cell repertoires in COVID-19 (dated by TCRdb to the early 2020s). About the full investigation: Samples covering the acute and convalescent phases of COVID-19 were provided by collaborators in the United States, Italy and Spain. Where HLA class I and class II types were available, the types were taken from metadata supplied by the sample provider, not from assay-based typing. The samples were drawn from two sources: the first 160 participants of the ongoing ImmuneRACE study, and 1,000 to 1,500 subjects contributed by 6 global collaborators. The prospective study material was composed of cDNA or gDNA derived from T cells, B-cell-depleted T cells, or PBMCs. Sample metadata almost always included a de-identified subject ID, COVID-19 status, age in years and sex. Deeply sampled blood TCRbeta repertoires from subjects exposed to, actively infected with, or recovered from COVID-19 were included in the dataset. The repertoires were released in a freely available public database intended as a resource for research on the immune response to SARS-CoV-2.

TCRbeta CDR3 regions were amplified from genomic DNA by means of the immunoSEQ Assay, a bias-controlled multiplex PCR. Concerning the study's data processing: Within the assay, amplification of reference gene primers was used to estimate how many nucleated cells each sample contained. Sequence reads were collapsed and filtered to measure the absolute abundance of every unique TCRbeta CDR3 rearrangement. Productive Simpson clonality was computed per sample as the square root of Simpson's diversity index over productive rearrangements. The clones in this table, taken by TCRdb from immuneACCESS, are in-frame only. Not every clone is retained; where verified, under half of the shortfall comes from an unresolved V gene, and the cause of the rest is unknown. The DNA was the basis for D and trimming; V, J and clone size are from that table. Across this sample there are 180,000 or so clones, with around 82% seen only once. The top ten constitute 6.5% to 9.5% of the sample.

About this clone: What antigen it recognizes has not been identified. Per-nucleotide qualities are absent, and no much larger clonotype sits a single base away.

Participants in the prospective study were aged about 18 to 90 years, lived in 20 to 25 United States geographic areas, and enrolled through a virtual design. To assign participants to cohorts, the prospective study relied on clinical history that participants themselves reported in a screening survey and a study questionnaire. ImmuneRACE Cohort 3 recovered participants were defined by two consecutive negative NP/OP PCR tests, healthcare professional clearance, or symptom resolution. Mobile phlebotomists in the prospective study collected whole blood, serum and a nasopharyngeal or oropharyngeal swab from every participant. Additional blood draws and questionnaires over an approximately two-month period could optionally be provided by prospective study participants. Before DNA extraction, prospective study blood samples were shipped either frozen or at room temperature. Results the study describes overall, beyond this receptor: The quantity of clinical and demographic metadata differed by source and by participant and was supplied without curation.

Sample: PBMCs or T cells enriched from blood (not recorded which). The TCR sequence derives from a man in his forties or fifties who had recovered from COVID-19.

The DNA sequence is given as TGTGCCTGGAGTCCAGGGTACGCGCACATTCAGTACTTC. This encodes CAWSPGYAHIQYF. In this chain, TRBV30 is recombined with TRBJ2-4; possibly the D gene is TRBD1, per 5 matching bases. The CDR3 runs 13 amino acids, cysteine and phenylalanine included. Only the CDR3 DNA stays, 39 bases, in frame from base 1. Looking up the germline V gene (reference sequence) yields CDR1 GTSNPN and CDR2 SVGIG. V drops 2 bases and J drops 8 bases, leaving 13 bases in between.